This paragraph covers one T cell receptor beta chain sequence. No antigen is known for it. The data were obtained in a study of early T cells in non-severe SARS-CoV-2 infection. Unique molecular identifier tags were affixed to discrete cDNA molecules. Each CDR3 protein is one row after TCRdb ran MiXCR on the 5' RACE reads. The sample lists 95,000 to 100,000 distinct CDR3 sequences; 11% were seen once. The study, taken as a whole, reports: Lookups in VDJdb leaned toward anti-spike CD8 responses and missed private and CD4 specificities.

Germline V gives CDR1 ENHRY, CDR2 SYGVKD. The ends lost 10 bases at V and 4 bases at J; junction bases unmatched: 4. This CDR3 is 12 amino acids long. The rearrangement links TRBV10-3 to TRBJ2-7, with 10 nucleotides matching TRBD1. Input material: whole blood. This TCR derives from an adult who was a healthcare worker with PCR-confirmed SARS-CoV-2 infection or an uninfected control (not recorded which). Here the CDR3 reads CATTGGPYEQYF. In DNA form, the CDR3 reads TGTGCCACGACAGGGGGCCCTTACGAGCAGTACTTC.